The entry below describes one T cell receptor beta chain. Participants, about 18 to 90 years old, spanned fewer than 30 US areas. This sample was taken from a study of blood T cell repertoires in COVID-19. The V segment lost 4 bases and the J segment 10 bases; nucleotides outside the gene matches: 7. Germline CDR1 and CDR2: SQVTM and ANQGSEA. CDR3 length: 13 amino acids. Per the study methods: Amplification with reference gene primers provided the estimates of nucleated cell counts. Some clones are missing from TCRdb's copy, which holds only in-frame ones; the method was immunoSEQ multiplex PCR. The V and J calls and clone size were taken over from that table, and D and trimming were inferred from the DNA. The profile shows some 270,000 clones, about nine tenths of them singletons.

The receptor was derived from an older woman who had recovered from COVID-19. Material: PBMCs or T cells enriched from blood (not recorded which). V is TRBV29-1 and J is TRBJ1-6, with 7 nucleotides matching TRBD1. Written as DNA, the CDR3 is TGCAGCGTTGTGGACAGGTCTAGCTCACCCCTCCACTTT. Translating gives CSVVDRSSSPLHF.